The source of this TCR beta chain is a study of shared clonotypes between healthy human individuals (dated by TCRdb to the early 2020s). Study-level background: Three men and a couple of women, aged 18 to 49 years, made up the cohort. Blood TCR repertoires of roughly five healthy adults were deeply sequenced to estimate repertoire size and the extent of clonotype sharing between individuals. Leukapheresis yielded between about 0.94 and 8.9 billion PBMCs per donor. To increase sequencing depth and limit assay-specific biases, TCR repertoire library preparation and sequencing were carried out by different laboratories using diverse techniques. For each donor, CD4 naive and CD4 memory were each run on three plates, CD8 naive on two plates, and CD8 memory on one plate.

Comment on this clone: This clone's antigen is unknown. No quality values exist for individual bases; no much larger clone is one base distant.

What the work shows at the level of the full study, not this receptor alone: Compared with non-shared clonotypes, clonotypes shared by all four sorted-subset donors had higher generation probabilities. The small number of donors limited the genetic and exposure-history diversity represented. Sampling was restricted to blood, and TCR repertoires in tissues likely differ from the TCR repertoires found in blood. Naive subsets generally had larger estimated clonotype richness than memory subsets did. Even with the large sequencing depth, rarefaction of the sorted-subset datasets indicated that sequencing was incomplete. Pairwise subsampling led to the expectation that sequencing depth would affect the degree of clonotype sharing among donors. Across a handful of donors, around 5% of naive CD4, roughly 3.8% of naive CD8, under 2.5% of memory CD4, and 0.4% to 0.45% of memory CD8 clonotypes were shared.

The CDR3 contains 13 residues, cysteine and phenylalanine counted. Of the read, only the CDR3 DNA is kept; its 39 bases are in frame from base 1. Taken from the germline V gene, the CDR1 and CDR2 loops are SGDLS and YYNGEE. V loses 3 bases of germline sequence and J loses 10 bases, and the interval between the two ends is 16 bases. Using the deep immunoSEQ assay, multiplex PCR amplified TCR CDR3 regions from genomic DNA. Genomic DNA extracted from each cell subset was distributed evenly over all wells of several immunoSEQ 96-well plates, and each plate served as one replicate. For sorted subsets, around 0.2 ug of genomic DNA, equivalent to 25,000 to 35,000 T cell genomes, went into each replicate PCR. Purified libraries were measured with a Qubit 3.0 fluorometer, size-checked on a Bioanalyzer 2100, and measured again with the KAPA Library Quantification kit. Every immunoSEQ 96-well plate was sequenced on a dedicated single-read 150-cycle Illumina NextSeq 550 flow cell. As for the original processing: The immunoSEQ output contained only junctional sequences without quality scores, so filtering could not match that applied to full-length reads. Sequences were annotated with PyIR, a Python wrapper for IgBLAST v1.9, and V/J genes and CDR3 were assigned using IMGT germline references. Any read was removed if the V/J assignment was weak (E-value above 1e-6), the CDR3 was missing, or the read contained stop codons, out-of-frame junctions, or ambiguous translated residues. V3J clonotypes were defined as sequences sharing the same inferred V gene, J gene, and CDR3 amino acid sequence. The percentage overlap between two repertoires was calculated by dividing the number of shared unique clonotypes by the size of the smaller repertoire. Richness of each repertoire was evaluated using RTK rarefaction, the Chao1 estimator, and Recon v2.1 estimates of unobserved clonotypes. For all TCRbeta clonotypes obtained by the gDNA method from a few donors, generation probabilities were computed with OLGA. Imported from immuneACCESS, the table was reduced by TCRdb to in-frame sequences with V and J called. These copies leave out some clones; in studies compared against another copy, an unresolved V gene accounts for under half, and the cause of the remainder is not known. V, J and clone size are taken as reported in that table, and D and trimming were inferred from the DNA itself. The table for this sample lists more than 2 million clones; over 85% of them were counted only once. Around 1.7% of the sample lies in the top ten.

CD8 naive samples were obtained by positive selection for CCR7 among CD45RO-negative cells, yielding a CD45RA+CCR7+ population from which TemRA cells were excluded. Donors were healthy HIV-negative adults with no recently reported acute infections or vaccinations. Only Caucasian adults living in Nashville, Tennessee, USA were represented among the donors. After blood collection by leukapheresis, PBMCs were isolated using Ficoll-Histopaque density gradient centrifugation and then cryopreserved in the vapor phase of liquid nitrogen. Analytical flow cytometry was used to check the purity and quantity of every magnetically sorted T cell population. From each sorted fraction, genomic DNA was isolated and quantified by UV absorbance on a Nanodrop 2000c.

The rearranged chain carries TRBV9 and TRBJ1-2; TRBD1 is perhaps the D gene, given 5 matching bases. This clonotype was obtained from a man aged 18 to 30 in good health. Some clones in this sample may be carry-over from other donors' samples. The sample taken for sequencing was naive CD8+ T cells from PBMCs. Taken with the paper, the label for cell subset or site translates to: CD45RA+CCR7+. CDR3 region: CASSATPTGPYTF. Read as DNA, the sequence is TGTGCCAGCAGCGCCACACCAACAGGACCCTACACCTTC.